Shown below are 29 T cell receptor beta chains from a single sample sequenced in a study of neurological immune-mediated disorders. TCRdb analysed the 5' RACE reads with MiXCR anew, one entry per CDR3 protein. In the table there are about 60,000 distinct CDR3 sequences, roughly 3.5% of which are singletons. The sequencing input was PBMCs. These receptors originate from an older woman with multiple sclerosis.

This clonotype was counted ten times or more. The gene calls are TRBV15 and TRBJ2-3; 10 nucleotides align to TRBD2. CDR3 length: 15 residues. Germline V gene lookup returns CDR1 LNHNV and CDR2 YYDKDF (reference sequence). Trimming at V came to 5 bases and at J to 0 bases, leaving 2 bases not matched to a gene. The CDR3 DNA is TGTGCCACCAGCGGACTAGCGGAAAGCACAGATACGCAGTATTTT. This gives the protein CATSGLAESTDTQYF.

This clonotype came up a few times. Just one base apart from a much larger clone, this may be a read error. The chain employs TRBV6-4 and TRBJ2-3; a possible D gene is TRBD2 (6 bases). Germline V CDR1 and CDR2: MRHNA, SNTAGT. The CDR3 consists of 15 residues. The CDR3 coding sequence is TGTGCCAGCAGTGAGACTACCGCCGGGGGAGATAAGCAGTATTTT. It yields the protein CASSETTAGGDKQYF.

The table lists this clonotype with many counts. This rearrangement joins TRBV7-2 to TRBJ2-3; D gene uncertain. CDR3 size: 13 residues. V was shortened by 5 bases and J by 4 bases, with 10 bases between the two germline ends. Germline-derived CDR1 and CDR2 are SGHTA and FQGNSA. The DNA of the CDR3 is TGTGCCAGCAGCCCGTCGTGGGCAGATACGCAGTATTTT. It is translated as CASSPSWADTQYF.

This clonotype has ten or more counts. V usage is TRBV20-1 and J usage is TRBJ1-2; D is ambiguous. V was pared by 4 bases and J by 3 bases, with 18 bases between. The CDR3 has 15 amino acids. Per the germline V gene, CDR1 is DFQATT and CDR2 is SNEGSKA (reference sequence). In DNA, the CDR3 is TGCAGTGCTAAAGATGGAGGGTCGATTTACTATGGCTACACCTTC. Residues: CSAKDGGSIYYGYTF.

This clonotype has at least ten counts. This chain connects TRBV9 to TRBJ1-1, with D possibly being TRBD1 (6 bases). The germline CDR1 and CDR2 sequences are SGDLS and YYNGEE. This CDR3 has 14 residues. Trimming removed 3 bases at V and 1 base at J, with 10 bases between. The CDR3 coding sequence is TGTGCCAGCAGCGGGGGCAGGGGGAACACTGAAGCTTTCTTT. Protein product: CASSGGRGNTEAFF.

This clonotype was counted at least ten times. The genes are TRBV20-1 and TRBJ2-1; 13 bases line up with TRBD2. The ends lost 6 bases at V and 9 bases at J; junction bases unmatched: 5. CDR1 and CDR2 from the germline V gene are DFQATT and SNEGSKA (reference sequence). CDR3 size: 13 residues. CDR3 loop: CSAGLAGLFEQFF. In DNA, the CDR3 is TGCAGTGCGGGACTAGCGGGGTTGTTTGAGCAGTTCTTC.

There are many counts of this clonotype. This chain links TRBV15 with TRBJ1-1; D uncertain. This CDR3 spans 15 amino acids. Germline assignment: CDR1 LNHNV and CDR2 YYDKDF (reference sequence). V gave up 8 bases and J gave up 6 bases, with 22 bases separating them. The DNA of the CDR3 is TGTGCCACCTCTGCAATTATCGGTCATCCTGCTGAAGCTTTCTTT. The encoded protein is CATSAIIGHPAEAFF.

This clonotype was seen repeatedly, ten times or more. The V call is TRBV7-2, the J call TRBJ2-6; no reliable D call. This CDR3 comprises 14 residues. Trimming pared 1 base from V and 0 bases from J, leaving 1 base between. Per germline, CDR1 SGHTA and CDR2 FQGNSA. The CDR3 loop is CASSLVSGANVLTF. In DNA, the CDR3 is TGTGCCAGCAGCTTAGTCTCTGGGGCCAACGTCCTGACTTTC.

This clonotype was seen ten or more times. The chain has TRBV20-1 and TRBJ2-1; TRBD2 matches at 9 bases. The trim removed 5 bases at V and 4 bases at J, leaving 12 bases unmatched. The CDR3 extends over 16 amino acids. The germline CDR1 and CDR2 sequences are DFQATT and SNEGSKA (reference sequence). The CDR3 here is CSAHPSSGGDYNEQFF. As DNA, the CDR3 is TGCAGTGCTCACCCGAGTAGCGGGGGAGATTACAATGAGCAGTTCTTC.

In this sample, this clonotype turned up many times. This chain connects TRBV20-1 to TRBJ1-5; tentative D call: TRBD1 (5 bases). Germline values: CDR1 DFQATT, CDR2 SNEGSKA (reference sequence). The CDR3 length is 13 residues. V lost 3 bases and J 6 bases, leaving 12 bases between the germline ends. CDR3 coding DNA: TGCAGTGCTAGGGGGGTGGGTAGTCAGCCCCAGCATTTT. Its translation is CSARGVGSQPQHF.

This clonotype was picked up many times. The chain carries TRBV5-1 and TRBJ2-5; D not resolved. The CDR3 contains 12 residues. CDR1 and CDR2 (germline): SGHRS, YFSETQ. Trimming shortened V by 0 bases and J by 4 bases, and 4 bases separated the two germline ends. The CDR3 region is CASSLGRETQYF. The CDR3 bases are TGCGCCAGCAGCTTGGGGCGAGAGACCCAGTACTTC. Using reference TRBV5-1 and TRBJ2-5 for the parts outside the CDR3, the full variable domain is KAGVTQTPRYLIKTRGQQVTLSCSPISGHRSVSWYQQTPGQGLQFLFEYFSETQRNKGNFPGRFSGRQFSNSRSEMNVSTLELGDSALYLCASSLGRETQYFGPGTRLLVL.

This clonotype was counted ten times or more. The chain employs TRBV5-5 and TRBJ1-1; D unresolved. The CDR3 is made up of 15 amino acids. Per the germline V gene, CDR1 is SGHKS and CDR2 is YYEKEE (reference sequence). Trimming removed 2 bases at V and 0 bases at J, with 11 bases between. The CDR3 nucleotides are TGTGCCAGCAGCTTCCCGACCGATCTGAACACTGAAGCTTTCTTT. This encodes CASSFPTDLNTEAFF.

At least ten counts were recorded for this clonotype. The chain couples TRBV14 to TRBJ2-1; D perhaps matches TRBD1 (6 bases). CDR3 length equals 15 residues. V was shortened by 3 bases and J by 4 bases, with 13 bases between the two germline ends. In germline, CDR1 is SGHDN, CDR2 FVKESK. The CDR3 loop reads CASSHRGVGYNEQFF. CDR3 coding DNA: TGTGCCAGCAGCCACAGGGGAGTAGGTTACAATGAGCAGTTCTTC.

This chain links TRBV6-6 with TRBJ2-1; 11 bases line up with TRBD2. V shed 2 bases and J 6 bases; nucleotides not matched to a gene: 3. This CDR3 spans 15 amino acids. The germline CDR1 and CDR2 sequences are MNHNY and SVGAGI (reference sequence). In nucleotides, the CDR3 is TGTGCCAGCAGTTACATAACTAGCGGGGGCAATGAGCAGTTCTTC. The encoded protein is CASSYITSGGNEQFF.

This clonotype was recorded at least ten times. The chain joins TRBV5-1 to TRBJ2-5; TRBD2 might be the D (6 bases). The CDR3 is made up of 17 amino acids. Germline CDR1 is SGHRS and CDR2 is YFSETQ. Trimming shortened V by 0 bases and J by 0 bases, and 15 bases separated the two germline ends. The CDR3 bases are TGCGCCAGCAGCTTGGATGGCGGGACCCCGTACCAAGAGACCCAGTACTTC. This codes for CASSLDGGTPYQETQYF.

There are a few counts of this clonotype. This chain uses TRBV20-1 with TRBJ2-1; unclear D gene. Germline V gene lookup returns CDR1 DFQATT and CDR2 SNEGSKA (reference sequence). V lost 4 bases and J 0 bases, leaving 13 bases between the germline ends. This CDR3 spans 15 amino acids. The CDR3 coding sequence is TGCAGTGCTAAAATTGGCCCCTCCTCCTACAATGAGCAGTTCTTC. Translated: CSAKIGPSSYNEQFF.

This clonotype was seen at least ten times. The junction departs from germline at one end; a sequencing error may be responsible. The V and J genes are TRBV27 and TRBJ2-5; 8 nucleotides match TRBD2. CDR1 and CDR2 (germline): MNHEY, SMNVEV (reference sequence). This CDR3 has 14 amino acids. CDR3: CASSSGLEQGTQYF. CDR3 DNA: TGTGCCAGCAGTTCGGGACTAGAACAAGGGACCCAGTACTTC.

This clonotype was recorded many times. This chain uses TRBV4-1 with TRBJ1-1; D is unclear. Germline CDR1 MGHRA, CDR2 YSYEKL. This CDR3 spans 14 amino acids. Trimming cost V 4 bases and J 1 base, with 10 bases left between them. The CDR3 DNA reads TGCGCCAGCAGCCGAGGATACGAGAACACTGAAGCTTTCTTT. Its protein product is CASSRGYENTEAFF.

There are many counts of this clonotype. This rearrangement joins TRBV2 to TRBJ2-1; 8 bases are shared with TRBD2. Germline V gene lookup returns CDR1 SNHLY and CDR2 FYNNEI. V shed 2 bases and J 6 bases; nucleotides not matched to a gene: 0. The CDR3 is made up of 13 amino acids. The DNA for the CDR3 is TGTGCCAGCAGTGAACTAGCGGGCAATGAGCAGTTCTTC. The encoded protein is CASSELAGNEQFF.

Ten or more counts support this clonotype. This chain uses TRBV5-1 with TRBJ2-7; D unresolved. CDR1 SGHRS and CDR2 YFSETQ come from the germline V gene. This CDR3 has 12 residues. V gave up 2 bases and J gave up 3 bases, with 6 bases separating them. In nucleotides, the CDR3 is TGCGCCAGCAGCTTCGGCAGCTACGAGCAGTACTTC. Translation gives CASSFGSYEQYF.

The table lists this clonotype with many counts. The J gene is TRBJ1-2, the V gene TRBV29-1; a possible D gene is TRBD1 (5 bases). Germline values: CDR1 SQVTM, CDR2 ANQGSEA. The ends were cut back, 4 bases at V and 3 bases at J, with 9 bases in the middle. The length of the CDR3 is 12 residues. The CDR3 DNA reads as TGCAGCGTTGTTGGGGGACACTATGGCTACACCTTC. This encodes CSVVGGHYGYTF. The full variable domain, in which reference TRBV29-1 and TRBJ1-2 provide the parts outside the CDR3, is SAVISQKPSRDICQRGTSLTIQCQVDSQVTMMFWYRQQPGQSLTLIATANQGSEATYESGFVIDKFPISRPNLTFSTLTVSNMSPEDSSIYLCSVVGGHYGYTFGSGTRLTVV.

This clonotype was detected ten times or more. CDR3 amino acids: CASSVAVSRGEDTQYF. CDR3 bases: TGTGCCAGCAGCGTAGCGGTTAGTCGCGGGGAAGATACGCAGTATTTT. The chain employs TRBV9 and TRBJ2-3, with TRBD2 as a possible D gene (6 bases). Deletions cut 0 bases from V and 5 bases from J, with 16 bases between. Looked up from germline, CDR1 is SGDLS and CDR2 is YYNGEE. The CDR3 has 16 residues.

This clonotype was found many times. In nucleotides, the CDR3 is TGTGCCAGCAGCCAAGGGTTAGGGGTGGACGGGGAGCTGTTTTTT. Translation: CASSQGLGVDGELFF. V and J are TRBV12-3 or TRBV12-4 and TRBJ2-2, with D perhaps matching TRBD1 (5 bases). The germline V and J ends were trimmed by 6 bases and 7 bases, with 18 bases remaining between them. The CDR3 is 15 amino acids.

This clonotype was observed many times. The chain links TRBV7-2 to TRBJ2-2; D ambiguous. Per germline, CDR1 SGHTA and CDR2 FQGNSA. Trimming shortened V by 2 bases and J by 1 base, and 8 bases separated the two germline ends. This CDR3 comprises 15 residues. In DNA, the CDR3 is TGTGCCAGCAGCTTATGGGTGGGGAACACCGGGGAGCTGTTTTTT. Protein product: CASSLWVGNTGELFF.

This clonotype was recorded many times. V usage is TRBV12-3 or TRBV12-4 and J usage is TRBJ1-2; TRBD1 agrees at 9 bases. This CDR3 is 16 amino acids long. Trimming cost V 6 bases and J 6 bases; bases outside gene matches: 14. CDR3 nucleotide sequence: TGTGCCAGCAGCTCCACCGGGACAGGGTATTATGATGGCTACACCTTC. Protein product: CASSSTGTGYYDGYTF.

This clonotype was observed a handful of times. The chain combines TRBV18 with TRBJ2-7, with 13 bases identical to TRBD2. The CDR3 covers 15 residues. The germline gives CDR1 KGHSH, CDR2 LQKENI. V lost 3 bases and J lost 6; bases outside the gene matches: 5. The CDR3, as DNA: TGTGCCAGCTCACCCGGACTAGCGGGAGCTTTCGAGCAGTACTTC. Amino acid sequence: CASSPGLAGAFEQYF.

With respect to this clonotype: A much larger clone is a single base away; this may be a read error. The CDR3 does not end in the conserved phenylalanine or tryptophan, so this is likely a read error. CDR3 DNA sequence: TGTGCCACCAGCAGCCACAGGACAGGTCCCTACAATGAGCAGTTCATC. This translates into CATSSHRTGPYNEQFI. The chain carries TRBV15 and TRBJ2-1, with 7 nucleotides matching TRBD1. This CDR3 is 16 amino acids long. V gave up 3 bases and J gave up 2 bases; unmatched junction bases: 7. Germline-derived CDR1 and CDR2 are LNHNV and YYDKDF (reference sequence).

This clonotype was detected ten times or more. The J gene is TRBJ2-1, the V gene TRBV25-1; D possibly uses TRBD1 or TRBD2 (5 bases each). The V and J ends lost 6 bases and 0 bases respectively, with 12 bases between them. The CDR3 spans 15 residues. CDR1 is MGHDK, CDR2 SYGVNS, per germline. The CDR3 reads CASSNSGGSYNEQFF. CDR3 in DNA: TGTGCCAGCAGCAACTCTGGGGGCTCCTACAATGAGCAGTTCTTC.

The rearrangement uses TRBV7-3 and TRBJ2-7; unclear D gene. Germline V gene sequence: CDR1 SGHTA, CDR2 FQGTGA. This CDR3 spans 14 amino acids. The germline V and J ends were trimmed by 2 bases and 0 bases, with 8 bases remaining between them. CDR3 sequence (DNA): TGTGCCAGCAGCTTACAGTGGGACTCCTACGAGCAGTACTTC. Translating gives CASSLQWDSYEQYF.